The 30 T cell receptor beta chains reported below all come from one sample, sequenced in a study of cytomegalovirus exposure and HLA in healthy donors. PCR employed 60 Vbeta and 13 Jbeta primers. Profiled with immunoSEQ multiplex PCR; TCRdb holds only in-frame clones, not every one. The sample gives about 140,000 clones, approximately 80% of which show up once; roughly 4% is in the top ten. Sample: PBMCs. The source is a middle-aged man in good health and CMV-seropositive.

The CDR3 DNA follows: TGTGCCAGCAGCAAAGGGGGCCTGCTTTCAAATGGCTACACCTTC. Translating gives CASSKGGLLSNGYTF. The rearrangement links TRBV21-1 to TRBJ1-2; TRBD1 is the table's D call, not checked against the DNA. TRBV21-1 is annotated as a pseudogene. The CDR3 runs 15 residues.

J is TRBJ2-5 and V is TRBV5-5; 15 nucleotides agree with TRBD2. CDR3 size: 17 residues. Germline-derived CDR1 and CDR2 are SGHKS and YYEKEE (reference sequence). V dropped 3 bases and J dropped 5; count of bases not matched to a gene: 8. CDR3 residues: CASSSRTSGRASETQYF. CDR3 DNA: TGTGCCAGCAGCTCAAGGACTAGCGGGAGGGCCTCGGAGACCCAGTACTTC.

The chain combines TRBV30 with TRBJ2-3; 9 nucleotides agree with TRBD2. V was clipped by 5 bases and J by 8 bases; unmatched bases: 11. Germline V gene sequence: CDR1 GTSNPN, CDR2 SVGIG (reference sequence). The CDR3 contains 14 residues. The CDR3 region has the DNA TGTGCCTGGCGTAGCGGGAGTACATACGGTACGCAGTATTTT. It encodes CAWRSGSTYGTQYF.

This rearrangement joins TRBV18 to TRBJ1-1; TRBD1 matches 9 bases. The V segment lost 3 bases and the J segment 0 bases; nucleotides outside the gene matches: 2. This CDR3 is built from 15 residues. CDR1 is KGHSH and CDR2 is LQKENI in the germline V gene. CDR3 DNA sequence: TGTGCCAGCTCACCCGGGACAGGGATGAACACTGAAGCTTTCTTT. Translating gives CASSPGTGMNTEAFF.

CDR3: CASSQAGQGFLEQYF. Written as DNA, the CDR3 is TGCGCCAGCAGCCAAGCCGGACAGGGCTTCTTAGAGCAGTACTTC. The V and J genes are TRBV4-1 and TRBJ2-5, with 8 bases that match TRBD1. The CDR3 is 15 residues long. Per the germline V gene, CDR1 is MGHRA and CDR2 is YSYEKL. J was trimmed by 11 bases and V by 1 base; bases with no gene match: 12.

This clone came up a few times. The gene calls are TRBV27 and TRBJ1-1; the D is unclear. V was clipped by 4 bases and J by 1 base, with 19 bases between them. The CDR3 has 17 amino acids. CDR1 and CDR2 (germline): MNHEY, SMNVEV (reference sequence). As DNA, the CDR3 is TGTGCCAGCAGTTATGAAATGCCGGAGAGTGCGAACACTGAAGCTTTCTTT. Translated: CASSYEMPESANTEAFF.

CDR3 sequence (DNA): TGCGCCAGCAGCTTGGCAGCGGCCGGGGGGACCCAGTACTTC. It yields the protein CASSLAAAGGTQYF. The rearrangement joins TRBV5-1 to TRBJ2-5; perhaps TRBD2 as D (6 bases). Germline lookup yields CDR1 SGHRS and CDR2 YFSETQ. This CDR3 spans 14 amino acids. V lost 0 bases and J 7 bases, leaving 13 bases between the germline ends. Looking up the rest from reference TRBV5-1 and TRBJ2-5 gives the full variable domain: KAGVTQTPRYLIKTRGQQVTLSCSPISGHRSVSWYQQTPGQGLQFLFEYFSETQRNKGNFPGRFSGRQFSNSRSEMNVSTLELGDSALYLCASSLAAAGGTQYFGPGTRLLVL.

The V and J genes are TRBV5-1 and TRBJ2-7, with TRBD2 identical over 8 bases. Germline trimming cut 5 bases from V and 3 bases from J; bases unmatched to any gene: 10. Germline V gene data show CDR1 as SGHRS and CDR2 as YFSETQ. The CDR3 covers 15 residues. The CDR3 DNA sequence: TGCGCCAGCAGGCCCGGCCTAGCGGGCCTCTACGAGCAGTACTTC. Translating gives CASRPGLAGLYEQYF.

The chain has TRBV27 and TRBJ2-7; 12 nucleotides match TRBD2. Germline assignment: CDR1 MNHEY and CDR2 SMNVEV (reference sequence). V lost 6 bases, J lost 6 bases, and 18 bases stayed unmatched. The CDR3 loop spans 18 amino acids. As DNA, the CDR3 is TGTGCCAGCAGATCTGGGCTCGGCAGGACTAGCGGGAAGAGCGAGCAGTACTTC. Its translation is CASRSGLGRTSGKSEQYF.

This chain connects TRBV6-5 to TRBJ2-5; D is uncertain. The V end lost 10 bases, the J end lost 7 bases, and 16 bases lay between the germline ends. Germline-derived CDR1 and CDR2 are MNHEY and SVGAGI. The CDR3 loop spans 12 amino acids. The chain's CDR3 is CAITTTEGTQYF. CDR3 nucleotides: TGTGCCATTACTACTACCGAAGGGACCCAGTACTTC.

CDR3 amino acids: CASGLVIPKTGKGNQPQHF. CDR3 nucleotide sequence: TGTGCTAGTGGTTTGGTAATCCCAAAGACAGGGAAGGGCAATCAGCCCCAGCATTTT. This chain connects TRBV12-5 to TRBJ1-5, with TRBD1 matching over 7 bases. Germline CDR1 is LGHNT and CDR2 is FRNRAP. V lost 0 bases to trimming and J lost 2 bases; unmatched junction nucleotides: 13. The CDR3 contains 19 residues.

The rearrangement uses TRBV5-1 and TRBJ2-2; 12 positions match TRBD1. The junction had 9 bases not matched to a gene; V was cut back by 4 bases and J by 8 bases. The germline CDR1 and CDR2 sequences are SGHRS and YFSETQ. The CDR3 totals 16 residues. The CDR3 coding sequence is TGCGCCAGCAGCCTCGGGACAGGGGGCCCTCGGGGGGAGCTGTTTTTT. Translated, it gives CASSLGTGGPRGELFF.

This clone was found a few times. The V call is TRBV7-2, the J call TRBJ2-2; the D gene is possibly TRBD2 (5 bases). Germline loops: CDR1 SGHTA, CDR2 FQGNSA. Deletions cut 1 base from V and 7 bases from J, with 10 bases between. This CDR3 spans 14 amino acids. The CDR3 region is CASSLVGRVGELFF. For the CDR3, the DNA is TGTGCCAGCAGCTTAGTCGGGCGGGTCGGGGAGCTGTTTTTT.

The V call is TRBV10-3, the J call TRBJ1-3; no reliable D call. The germline gives CDR1 ENHRY, CDR2 SYGVKD. Trimming pared 0 bases from V and 4 bases from J, leaving 10 bases between. The CDR3 consists of 15 residues. The CDR3 DNA sequence: TGTGCCATCAGTGAGTCCCAGGCGGGGGGAAACACCATATATTTT. This encodes CAISESQAGGNTIYF.

The chain joins TRBV27 to TRBJ2-7; TRBD2 matches at 12 bases. V lost 8 bases to trimming and J lost 5 bases; unmatched junction nucleotides: 7. CDR3 length: 14 residues. CDR1 and CDR2 (germline): MNHEY, SMNVEV (reference sequence). Here the CDR3 reads CASRLAGAPHEQYF. The CDR3 nucleotides read TGTGCCAGCCGACTAGCGGGGGCCCCCCACGAGCAGTACTTC.

The chain links TRBV27 to TRBJ1-2; possibly TRBD1 for D (5 bases). The germline V gene has CDR1 MNHEY and CDR2 SMNVEV (reference sequence). The CDR3 is 18 residues long. Trimming removed 5 bases from V and 3 bases from J, with 25 bases in between. CDR3 bases: TGTGCCAGCAGTCCCGTACAGGAGGGGCTGGGGTTGTACTATGGCTACACCTTC. Translating gives CASSPVQEGLGLYYGYTF.

V is TRBV2 and J is TRBJ2-2, with a weak D call TRBD2 (6 bases). CDR1 SNHLY and CDR2 FYNNEI come from the germline V gene. The V end was cut by 6 bases, the J end by 4 bases, with 21 bases between. The CDR3 runs 17 residues. The CDR3 here is CASRAGGAAAGTGELFF. DNA of the CDR3: TGTGCCAGCAGGGCCGGGGGAGCGGCTGCCGGCACCGGGGAGCTGTTTTTT.

The J gene is TRBJ2-5, the V gene TRBV9, with D tentatively TRBD1 (9 bases). Trimming left V 3 bases short and J 5 bases short, with 20 bases between. Germline CDR1 reads SGDLS; CDR2 reads YYNGEE. The CDR3 loop spans 16 amino acids. DNA for the CDR3: TGTGCCAGCAGCGCGGGAGGGACAGGGATGATGGAGACCCAGTACTTC. It is translated as CASSAGGTGMMETQYF. The whole variable domain, remainder taken from reference TRBV9 and TRBJ2-5, is DSGVTQTPKHLITATGQRVTLRCSPRSGDLSVYWYQQSLDQGLQFLIQYYNGEERAKGNILERFSAQQFPDLHSELNLSSLELGDSALYFCASSAGGTGMMETQYFGPGTRLLVL.

The chain joins TRBV11-2 to TRBJ2-5; D is uncertain. The CDR3 has 14 amino acids. CDR1 is SGHAT and CDR2 is FQNNGV in the germline V gene. V lost 7 bases and J lost 1, with 13 bases in between. The CDR3 region is CASTQANFQETQYF. CDR3 sequence (DNA): TGTGCCAGCACGCAGGCAAATTTCCAAGAGACCCAGTACTTC.

The chain has TRBV9 and TRBJ2-1; 12 bases match TRBD2. Per the germline V gene, CDR1 is SGDLS and CDR2 is YYNGEE. Trimming at V came to 2 bases and at J to 7 bases, leaving 4 bases not matched to a gene. The CDR3 covers 15 residues. Here the CDR3 reads CASSVRLAGENEQFF. CDR3 nucleotide sequence: TGTGCCAGCAGCGTTCGACTAGCGGGGGAAAATGAGCAGTTCTTC.

This chain uses TRBV11-3 with TRBJ1-2; D uncertain. Trimming took 8 bases from V and 2 from J, leaving 12 bases between them. Germline V CDR1 and CDR2: SGHNT, YENEEA. This CDR3 comprises 13 residues. CDR3 bases: TGTGCCAGCGAACTGAGCGGAAACTATGGCTACACCTTC. Its translation is CASELSGNYGYTF. Combining the CDR3 with reference TRBV11-3 and TRBJ1-2 gives the whole variable domain EAGVVQSPRYKIIEKKQPVAFWCNPISGHNTLYWYLQNLGQGPELLIRYENEEAVDDSQLPKDRFSAERLKGVDSTLKIQPAELGDSAVYLCASELSGNYGYTFGSGTRLTVV.

This clone has a count of ten or more. The chain has TRBV7-2 and TRBJ1-4; D is undetermined. V was shortened by 2 bases and J by 7 bases, with 11 bases between the two germline ends. Germline loops: CDR1 SGHTA, CDR2 FQGNSA. The CDR3 is made up of 14 amino acids. As DNA, the CDR3 is TGTGCCAGCAGCTTACGAGGGTTCGGTGAAAAACTGTTTTTT. This encodes CASSLRGFGEKLFF. The full variable domain, in which reference TRBV7-2 and TRBJ1-4 provide the parts outside the CDR3, is GAGVSQSPSNKVTEKGKDVELRCDPISGHTALYWYRQSLGQGLEFLIYFQGNSAPDKSGLPSDRFSAERTGGSVSTLTIQRTQQEDSAVYLCASSLRGFGEKLFFGSGTQLSVL.

The table lists this clone with a count of one. The chain is built from TRBV25-1 and TRBJ1-1; TRBD1 matches at 8 bases. V was pared by 6 bases and J by 12 bases, with 6 bases of the junction left unmatched. Germline CDR1 MGHDK, CDR2 SYGVNS. The length of the CDR3 is 11 residues. CDR3 DNA: TGTGCCAGCAGGCGGACAGGGAGACCTTTCTTT. Its protein is CASRRTGRPFF. Variable domain in full (rest from reference TRBV25-1 and TRBJ1-1): EADIYQTPRYLVIGTGKKITLECSQTMGHDKMYWYQQDPGMELHLIHYSYGVNSTEKGDLSSESTVSRIRTEHFPLTLESARPSHTSQYLCASRRTGRPFFGQGTRLTVV.

The DNA of the CDR3 is TGTGCCAGCAGTTCCAGGGACGAGCAGTACTTC. Its protein product is CASSSRDEQYF. The chain combines TRBV28 with TRBJ2-7; the D gene is possibly TRBD1 (5 bases). The germline V and J ends were trimmed by 4 bases and 5 bases, with 6 bases remaining between them. This CDR3 has 11 amino acids. The germline V gene has CDR1 MDHEN and CDR2 SYDVKM.

CDR3 amino acids: CASSRPGEETQYF. CDR3 nucleotides: TGTGCCAGCAGCCGCCCGGGGGAAGAGACCCAGTACTTC. The chain joins TRBV13 to TRBJ2-5, with D perhaps matching TRBD2 (6 bases). The V end lost 5 bases, the J end lost 3 bases, and 10 bases lay between the germline ends. The germline gives CDR1 PRHDT, CDR2 FYEKMQ (reference sequence). The CDR3 covers 13 residues.

This rearrangement joins TRBV9 to TRBJ1-3; the match to TRBD1 covers 8 bases. Germline-derived CDR1 and CDR2 are SGDLS and YYNGEE. The CDR3 is 14 amino acids. V shed 4 bases and J 8 bases; nucleotides not matched to a gene: 8. CDR3 sequence reads: CASSSRTGTDTIYF. CDR3 DNA: TGTGCCAGCAGCTCCAGGACAGGGACGGACACCATATATTTT.

The chain combines TRBV27 with TRBJ2-7; D remains unclear. CDR1 and CDR2 (germline): MNHEY, SMNVEV (reference sequence). The germline V and J ends were trimmed by 5 bases and 3 bases, with 14 bases remaining between them. The CDR3 has 14 amino acids. CDR3 coding DNA: TGTGCCAGCAGTCTCTTGGTTTCAGGCTACGAGCAGTACTTC. Translating it yields CASSLLVSGYEQYF.

The J gene is TRBJ2-7, the V gene TRBV6-1, with TRBD1 identical over 8 bases. Per the germline V gene, CDR1 is MNHNS and CDR2 is SASEGT. Unmatched junction bases numbered 6, after V lost 2 bases and J lost 3 bases. This CDR3 spans 15 amino acids. The CDR3 nucleotides read TGTGCCAGCAGTGAATACAGGGACAGGATCTACGAGCAGTACTTC. Its translation: CASSEYRDRIYEQYF.

The genes are TRBV30 and TRBJ2-2, with D possibly TRBD1 on 6 matching bases. V was pared by 0 bases and J by 0 bases, with 17 bases between. This CDR3 contains 18 residues. The germline gives CDR1 GTSNPN, CDR2 SVGIG (reference sequence). Here the CDR3 reads CAWSVLMGSGANTGELFF. DNA for the CDR3: TGTGCCTGGAGTGTACTAATGGGGTCAGGGGCGAACACCGGGGAGCTGTTTTTT.

This clone came up once. The chain employs TRBV2 and TRBJ1-3; the D gene is possibly TRBD1 (6 bases). The V gene lost 7 bases and the J gene lost 0 bases, with 10 bases spanning the gap. The CDR3 totals 14 residues. Germline loops: CDR1 SNHLY, CDR2 FYNNEI. Here the CDR3 DNA reads TGTGCCAGCAAAGGACAGACCTCTGGAAACACCATATATTTT. Residues: CASKGQTSGNTIYF.